This entry features one T cell receptor (beta chain) sequence. The antigen remains undetermined. The data derive from a study of cytomegalovirus exposure and HLA in healthy donors. General study points: Cytomegalovirus status, reportedly, was diagnosed with high specificity and sensitivity by the classifier. Later on, an analysis showed TCR association rates differing by HLA locus, with DRB1 the most and HLA-C the fewest.

PCR employed 60 Vbeta and 13 Jbeta primers. Profiling relied on immunoSEQ multiplex PCR, and the TCRdb table lists in-frame clones only, not all of them. The sample lists about 140,000 clones, approximately 61% seen once, with about 1.5% in the top ten. The sequence was obtained from a human donor in good health. Sequences were obtained from PBMCs.

The CDR3 DNA follows: TGTGCCAGCAGTCCCCGGACAGGCCCCTACGAGCAGTACTTC. It yields the protein CASSPRTGPYEQYF. The chain has TRBV6-5 and TRBJ2-7, with TRBD1 matching 7 bases. The junction had 6 bases not matched to a gene; V was cut back by 5 bases and J by 2 bases. The CDR3 has 14 residues. In germline, CDR1 is MNHEY, CDR2 SVGAGI.